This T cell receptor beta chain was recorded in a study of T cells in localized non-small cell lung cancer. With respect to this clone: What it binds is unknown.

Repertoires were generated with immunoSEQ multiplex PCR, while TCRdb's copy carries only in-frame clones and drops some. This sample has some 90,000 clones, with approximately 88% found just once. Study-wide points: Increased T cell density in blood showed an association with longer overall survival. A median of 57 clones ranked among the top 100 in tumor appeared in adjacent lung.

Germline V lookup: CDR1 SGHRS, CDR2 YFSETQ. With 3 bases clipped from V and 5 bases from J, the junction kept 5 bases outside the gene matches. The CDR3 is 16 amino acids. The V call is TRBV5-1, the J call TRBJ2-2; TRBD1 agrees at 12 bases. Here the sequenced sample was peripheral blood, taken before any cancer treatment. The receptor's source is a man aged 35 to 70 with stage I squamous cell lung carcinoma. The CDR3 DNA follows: TGCGCCAGCAGCTCCTCGGGACAGGGGGCGACCGGGGAGCTGTTTTTT. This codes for CASSSSGQGATGELFF.